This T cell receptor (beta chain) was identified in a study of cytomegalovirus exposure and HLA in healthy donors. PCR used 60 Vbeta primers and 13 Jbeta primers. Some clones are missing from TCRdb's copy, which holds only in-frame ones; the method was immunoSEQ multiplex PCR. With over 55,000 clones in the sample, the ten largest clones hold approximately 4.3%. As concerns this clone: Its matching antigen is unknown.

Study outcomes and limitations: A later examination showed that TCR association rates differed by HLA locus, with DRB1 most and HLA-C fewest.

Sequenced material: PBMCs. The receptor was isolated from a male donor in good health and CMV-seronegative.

CDR3 region: CASSQDFGGGRADTQYF. For the CDR3, the DNA is TGCGCCAGCAGCCAAGATTTCGGGGGGGGGAGGGCAGATACGCAGTATTTT. This rearrangement joins TRBV4-3 to TRBJ2-3, with 8 bases lining up with TRBD2. This CDR3 has 17 residues. Germline CDR1 LGHNA, CDR2 YSLEER. V shed 0 bases and J 4 bases; nucleotides not matched to a gene: 9.